This record covers a single TCR beta chain. With V trimmed by 4 bases and J by 5 bases, 8 bases remained unmatched. Germline V lookup: CDR1 SGDLS, CDR2 YYNGEE. CDR3 length equals 15 residues. This record comes from a study of OX40 agonist ivuxolimab in advanced cancers. Systemic immunosuppression or autoimmune disease history was grounds to exclude patients. Here immunoSEQ multiplex PCR was the method, and the copy in TCRdb shows in-frame clones only, minus some. The sample consists of about 35,000 clones, around three quarters of them appearing once. The chain couples TRBV9 to TRBJ2-5; 10 bases line up with TRBD2. The clonotype was recovered from an adult with an advanced solid tumor such as melanoma, head and neck, liver or kidney cancer. The sequenced sample was CD4+ or CD8+ T cells sorted from blood, obtained in a trial of the OX40 agonist ivuxolimab. CDR3 region: CASSSSGGAGETQYF. As DNA, the CDR3 is TGTGCCAGCAGCTCCAGCGGGGGGGCTGGCGAGACCCAGTACTTC.